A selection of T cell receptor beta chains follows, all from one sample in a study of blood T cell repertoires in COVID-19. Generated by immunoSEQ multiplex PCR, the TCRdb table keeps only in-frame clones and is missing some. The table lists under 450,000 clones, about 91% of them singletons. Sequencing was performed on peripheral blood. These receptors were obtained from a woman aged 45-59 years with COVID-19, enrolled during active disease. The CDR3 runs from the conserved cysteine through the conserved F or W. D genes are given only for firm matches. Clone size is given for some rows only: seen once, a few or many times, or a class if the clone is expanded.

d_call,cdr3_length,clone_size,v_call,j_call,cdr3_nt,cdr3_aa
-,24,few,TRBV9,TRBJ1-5,TGTGCCAGCAGCGTATGCTTCGGGTGTTCTCGAATCGTATGGGGGCTTTGGGGCAATCAGCCCCAGCATTTT,CASSVCFGCSRIVWGLWGNQPQHF
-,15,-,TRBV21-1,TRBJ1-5,TGTGCCAGCAGCAAAGACAGGGTCCTAAATCAGCCCCAGCATTTT,CASSKDRVLNQPQHF
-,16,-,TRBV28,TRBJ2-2,TGTGCCAGCTCCTTATTGGGGCAGGGGTTCTCCGGGGAGCTGTTTTTT,CASSLLGQGFSGELFF
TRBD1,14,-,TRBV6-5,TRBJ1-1,TGTGCCAGCAGCTCAGACAGGGGGGACACTGAAGCTTTCTTT,CASSSDRGDTEAFF
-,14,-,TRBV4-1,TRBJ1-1,TGCGCCAGCAGCCACAGTCAGGGGAACACTGAAGCTTTCTTT,CASSHSQGNTEAFF
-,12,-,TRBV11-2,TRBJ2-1,TGTGCCAGCAGCTTAGTGAGGGATGAGCAGTTCTTC,CASSLVRDEQFF
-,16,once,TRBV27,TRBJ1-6,TGTGCCAGCAGTTCCCCCCCGGGACTCCAGAATTCACCCCTCCACTTT,CASSSPPGLQNSPLHF
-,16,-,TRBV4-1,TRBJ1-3,TGCGCCAGCAGCCAGGGTGAAGGGGGTCGCGGGAACACCATATATTTT,CASSQGEGGRGNTIYF
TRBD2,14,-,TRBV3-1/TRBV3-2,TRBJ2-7,TGTGCCAGCAAGGAGAGCGGGGGGGCCTACGAGCAGTACTTC,CASKESGGAYEQYF
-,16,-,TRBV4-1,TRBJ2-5,TGCGCCAGCAGCTCCCCGGGACAGGTGGGGGGGGAGACCCAGTACTTC,CASSSPGQVGGETQYF
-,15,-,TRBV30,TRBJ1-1,TGTGCCTGGATAGGAGGGCCGGGGATGAACACTGAAGCTTTCTTT,CAWIGGPGMNTEAFF
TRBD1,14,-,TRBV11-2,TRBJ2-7,TGTGCCAGCAGCTTAAGGACAGGGGGCTACGAGCAGTACTTC,CASSLRTGGYEQYF
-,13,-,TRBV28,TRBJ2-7,TGTGCCAGCAGAGGATCAGGCACCTACGAGCAGTACTTC,CASRGSGTYEQYF
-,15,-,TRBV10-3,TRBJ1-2,TGTGCCATCAGTGAGGTCGTAGGGGCGACCTATGGCTACACCTTC,CAISEVVGATYGYTF
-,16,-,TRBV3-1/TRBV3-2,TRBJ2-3,TGTGCCAGCAGCCAAGGGAATAGCGGCTTCTCGCATACGCAGTATTTT,CASSQGNSGFSHTQYF
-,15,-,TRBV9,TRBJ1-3,TGTGCCAGCAGCGTGGGACATGACAGACGAAACACCATATATTTT,CASSVGHDRRNTIYF
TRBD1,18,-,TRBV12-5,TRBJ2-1,TGTGCTAGTGGTTTGGCCCGGGACAGCCAGATCTCCTACAATGAGCAGTTCTTC,CASGLARDSQISYNEQFF
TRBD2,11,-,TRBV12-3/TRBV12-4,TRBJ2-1,TGTGCCAGCACCCACGCGGGGGAATCGTTCTTC,CASTHAGESFF
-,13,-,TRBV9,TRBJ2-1,TGTGCCAGCAGCGGAGGAGGGTGGACTGAGCAGTTCTTC,CASSGGGWTEQFF
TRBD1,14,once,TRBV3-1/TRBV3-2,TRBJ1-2,TGTGCCAGCACCCGACAGGGCTATGGGTATGGCTACACCTTC,CASTRQGYGYGYTF
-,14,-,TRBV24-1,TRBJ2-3,TGTGCCACCAGTGAGGGGGGGCGCACAGATACGCAGTATTTT,CATSEGGRTDTQYF
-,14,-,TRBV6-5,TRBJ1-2,TGTGCCAGCGGCCGACAGCCTTCCAGCTATGGCTACACCTTC,CASGRQPSSYGYTF
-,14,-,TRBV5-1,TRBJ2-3,TGCGCCAGCAGGAAAGATGTAGGGGCAGATACGCAGTATTTT,CASRKDVGADTQYF
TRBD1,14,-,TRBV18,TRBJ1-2,TGTGCCAGCTCACCACTAGGGGGCCAAAATGGCTACACCTTC,CASSPLGGQNGYTF
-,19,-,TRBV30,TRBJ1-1,TGTGCCTGGAGTGTCACACTGAGCTGGGTGGGGCAGACATCTGCCGAAGCTTTCTTT,CAWSVTLSWVGQTSAEAFF
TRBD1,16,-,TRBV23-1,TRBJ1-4,TGCGCCAGCAGCACAGGGGATCTTACAACTAATGAAAAACTGTTTTTT,CASSTGDLTTNEKLFF
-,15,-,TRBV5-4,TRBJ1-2,TGTGCCAGCAGCCCCGGGTCGCCGGGAGACTATGGCTACACCTTC,CASSPGSPGDYGYTF
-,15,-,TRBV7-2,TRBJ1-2,TGTGCCAGCAGCGTGCGGGTCACCCAAAACTATGGCTACACCTTC,CASSVRVTQNYGYTF
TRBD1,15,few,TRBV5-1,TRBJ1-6,TGCGCCAGCAGCTGGGACAGGGACAACGGCGCACCCCTCCACTTT,CASSWDRDNGAPLHF
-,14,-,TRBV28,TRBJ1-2,TGTGCCAGCAGTCTTGAGGGGGGGCCCTATGGCTACACCTTC,CASSLEGGPYGYTF
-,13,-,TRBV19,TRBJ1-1,TGTGCCAGTAGGGGGGGGCTGTACACTGAAGCTTTCTTT,CASRGGLYTEAFF
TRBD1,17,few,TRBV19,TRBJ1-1,TGTGCCAGTAGTTACACAGGGGGCTCGGGAATGAACACTGAAGCTTTCTTT,CASSYTGGSGMNTEAFF
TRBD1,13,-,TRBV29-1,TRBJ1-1,TGCAGCGTCGCTACAGGGGGCAACACTGAAGCTTTCTTT,CSVATGGNTEAFF
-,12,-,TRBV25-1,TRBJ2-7,TGTGCCAGCAGTTTTGGGACATCTGAGCAGTACTTC,CASSFGTSEQYF
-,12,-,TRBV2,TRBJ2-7,TGTGCCAGCATGAGGAGAGTCAACGAGCAGTACTTC,CASMRRVNEQYF
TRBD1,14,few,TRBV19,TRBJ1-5,TGTGCCAGTAGTAGGGACAGGGCCAATCAGCCCCAGCATTTT,CASSRDRANQPQHF
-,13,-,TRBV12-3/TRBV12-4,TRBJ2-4,TGTGCCAGCACCAAGGGGGTTGAAAACATTCAGTACTTC,CASTKGVENIQYF
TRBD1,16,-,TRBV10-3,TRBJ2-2,TGTGCCACCTCCTCCGGGACAGGGGATAACACCGGGGAGCTGTTTTTT,CATSSGTGDNTGELFF
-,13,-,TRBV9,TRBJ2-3,TGTGCCAGCAGCGGCCGTACCCAGGATACGCAGTATTTT,CASSGRTQDTQYF
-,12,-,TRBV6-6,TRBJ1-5,TGTGCCAGCCAAACGGTCGGTCAGCCCCAGCATTTT,CASQTVGQPQHF
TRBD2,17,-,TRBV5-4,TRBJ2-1,TGTGCCAGCAGCTTGAACCTAGCGGGGTCGAGCTACAATGAGCAGTTCTTC,CASSLNLAGSSYNEQFF
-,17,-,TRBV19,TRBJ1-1,TGTGCCAGTAGTATAGATCCCTGGACAGCTAGGGACACTGAAGCTTTCTTT,CASSIDPWTARDTEAFF
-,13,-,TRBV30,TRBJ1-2,TGTGCCTGGAGCGAACAGGGAAACTATGGCTACACCTTC,CAWSEQGNYGYTF
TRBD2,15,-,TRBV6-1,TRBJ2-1,TGTGCCAGCAGTGAACGAAGCGGGGGTTACAATGAGCAGTTCTTC,CASSERSGGYNEQFF
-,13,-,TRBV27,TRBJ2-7,TGTGCCAGCAGGCGGGACAGTTTCTACGAGCAGTACTTC,CASRRDSFYEQYF
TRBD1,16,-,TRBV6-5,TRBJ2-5,TGTGCCAGCAGTTACTCCCCGGGACAGGGGATAGAGACCCAGTACTTC,CASSYSPGQGIETQYF
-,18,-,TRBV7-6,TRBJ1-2,TGTGCCAGCAGCTTAGGGCCCCGGCGCCGGGGGATTCTTGATGGCTACACCTTC,CASSLGPRRRGILDGYTF
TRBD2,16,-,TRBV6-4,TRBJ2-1,TGTGCCAGCAGAGCTCTAGCGGGGGGCCTCTACAATGAGCAGTTCTTC,CASRALAGGLYNEQFF
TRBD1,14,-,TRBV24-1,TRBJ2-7,TGTGCCACAAAAACGGACAGGGTCACCTACGAGCAGTACTTC,CATKTDRVTYEQYF
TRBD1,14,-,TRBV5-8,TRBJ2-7,TGTGCCAGCAGCTCACGACAGGGGGCCTACGAGCAGTACTTC,CASSSRQGAYEQYF
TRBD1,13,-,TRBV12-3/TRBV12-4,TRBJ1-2,TGTGCCAGCAGCCCCGGACAGGTCTATGGCTACACCTTC,CASSPGQVYGYTF
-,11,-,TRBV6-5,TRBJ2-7,TGTGCCGCCGGACAGTCCTACGAGCAGTACTTC,CAAGQSYEQYF
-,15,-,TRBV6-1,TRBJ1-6,TGTGCCAGCAGTGAATTGGGGGGGGCTAGTTCACCCCTCCACTTT,CASSELGGASSPLHF
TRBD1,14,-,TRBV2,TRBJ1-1,TGTGCCAGCAGTAGGGGGCGGGAGAACACTGAAGCTTTCTTT,CASSRGRENTEAFF
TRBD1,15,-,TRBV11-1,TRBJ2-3,TGTGCCAGCAGCGTCCGGGACAGGGCCACAGATACGCAGTATTTT,CASSVRDRATDTQYF
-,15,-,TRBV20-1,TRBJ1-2,TGCAGTGCTAGTCGGCAGGGTACAGCTAACTATGGCTACACCTTC,CSASRQGTANYGYTF
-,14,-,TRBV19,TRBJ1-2,TGTGCCAGTAGTATTGGGGGCGCGAACTATGGCTACACCTTC,CASSIGGANYGYTF